Described below is a single T cell receptor (beta chain) sequence and its context. As yet, its antigen is unknown. The record originates from a study of cytomegalovirus exposure and HLA in healthy donors. Study details: In terms of ancestry, the Caucasian-associated cluster contained about 81% of the approximately 400 genotyped donors. Study outcomes and limitations: The Asian-associated ancestry cluster reportedly had fewer N-insertions than the approximately 700-donor mean in a later analysis. It was reportedly the case that the classifier diagnosed cytomegalovirus status with high specificity and sensitivity. Most TCR sequences were seen very rarely across donors, but some public TCRs occurred in many.

V was pared by 0 bases and J by 3 bases, with 5 bases of the junction left unmatched. From germline, CDR1 is SGHRS and CDR2 YFSETQ. This CDR3 is built from 15 residues. The PCR employed 60 Vbeta primers together with 13 Jbeta primers. Clones were sequenced by immunoSEQ multiplex PCR, and TCRdb holds only the in-frame ones, with some missing. This table has about 77,000 clones, about 80% appearing once. The material sequenced was PBMCs. The source is a woman in her forties in good health and CMV-seronegative. The chain links TRBV5-1 to TRBJ2-7; 8 nucleotides match TRBD1. The CDR3 reads CASSLGQGIFYEQYF. The CDR3 DNA reads TGCGCCAGCAGCTTGGGACAGGGGATCTTCTACGAGCAGTACTTC. Full variable domain (outside the CDR3, taken from reference TRBV5-1 and TRBJ2-7): KAGVTQTPRYLIKTRGQQVTLSCSPISGHRSVSWYQQTPGQGLQFLFEYFSETQRNKGNFPGRFSGRQFSNSRSEMNVSTLELGDSALYLCASSLGQGIFYEQYFGPGTRLTVT.